This is a list of T cell receptor beta chains from one sample in a study of blood T cell repertoires in COVID-19. TCRdb's copy holds only in-frame clones and misses some; the assay was immunoSEQ multiplex PCR. The sample lists fewer than 65,000 clones, approximately 85% occurring once. The sequenced sample was peripheral blood. The receptors shown here come from a man aged 60 to 75 with acute or convalescent COVID-19. Each CDR3 is given without its conserved first and last residue. Size values are once, few and many counts, or a class for expanded clones, and some rows have none.

clone size: .
J gene: TRBJ1-1
V gene: TRBV7-3
CDR3 protein: ASSLSRNTEAF

clone size: .
J gene: TRBJ1-5
V gene: TRBV28
CDR3 protein: ASSFQRGFGNQPQH

clone size: .
J gene: TRBJ2-5
V gene: TRBV19
CDR3 protein: ASSIRSGRETQY

clone size: once
J gene: TRBJ2-7
V gene: TRBV5-1
CDR3 protein: ASSLGQALYEQY

clone size: medium-sized
J gene: TRBJ1-3
V gene: TRBV4-1
CDR3 protein: ASSSPKSGNTIY

clone size: .
J gene: TRBJ1-2
V gene: TRBV24-1
CDR3 protein: ATSDSQQGTYGYT

clone size: .
J gene: TRBJ2-7
V gene: TRBV29-1
CDR3 protein: SVARSSYEQY

clone size: .
J gene: TRBJ2-1
V gene: TRBV7-9
CDR3 protein: ASSRGQSYNEQF

clone size: .
J gene: TRBJ2-1
V gene: TRBV3-1/TRBV3-2
CDR3 protein: ASSVREKEQF

clone size: .
J gene: TRBJ2-7
V gene: TRBV29-1
CDR3 protein: SVEDRKAGGPYEQY

clone size: .
J gene: TRBJ2-7
V gene: TRBV25-1
CDR3 protein: ASSVPQGLAGTYEQY

clone size: .
J gene: TRBJ2-1
V gene: TRBV10-3
CDR3 protein: AISPFVGGGNEQF

clone size: .
J gene: TRBJ2-1
V gene: TRBV5-8
CDR3 protein: ASSLRGGSINEQF

clone size: .
J gene: TRBJ2-5
V gene: TRBV2
CDR3 protein: ASSEDWGVRETQY

clone size: .
J gene: TRBJ2-7
V gene: TRBV7-8
CDR3 protein: ASSLEGFSYEQY

clone size: .
J gene: TRBJ2-1
V gene: TRBV5-1
CDR3 protein: ASSLEWRYNEQF

clone size: .
J gene: TRBJ2-3
V gene: TRBV6-5
CDR3 protein: ASSSEAGGGGDTQY

clone size: .
J gene: TRBJ2-3
V gene: TRBV6-5
CDR3 protein: ASSSGLAGLTDTQY

clone size: few
J gene: TRBJ1-3
V gene: TRBV11-2
CDR3 protein: ASSPRGSGNTIY

clone size: .
J gene: TRBJ2-1
V gene: TRBV5-1
CDR3 protein: ASSLRPAGGLEEQF

clone size: .
J gene: TRBJ1-6
V gene: TRBV27
CDR3 protein: ASTASGGSPLH

clone size: .
J gene: TRBJ2-3
V gene: TRBV6-5
CDR3 protein: ASVWATSTDTQY

clone size: .
J gene: TRBJ2-3
V gene: TRBV7-9
CDR3 protein: ASSLKQGAGDTQY

clone size: .
J gene: TRBJ2-3
V gene: TRBV5-4
CDR3 protein: ASSSGLAGGSDTQY

clone size: .
J gene: TRBJ1-5
V gene: TRBV29-1
CDR3 protein: SVIPSSNQPQH

clone size: .
J gene: TRBJ2-5
V gene: TRBV12-3/TRBV12-4
CDR3 protein: ASSLRETQY

clone size: .
J gene: TRBJ2-5
V gene: TRBV29-1
CDR3 protein: SVRTADEPQY

clone size: .
J gene: TRBJ2-1
V gene: TRBV4-1
CDR3 protein: ASSPGRLAANSYNEQF

clone size: many
J gene: TRBJ2-7
V gene: TRBV19
CDR3 protein: ASRPSTVSAEQY

clone size: .
J gene: TRBJ2-7
V gene: TRBV23-1
CDR3 protein: ASSQSPGQGGSYEQY

clone size: .
J gene: TRBJ2-7
V gene: TRBV7-9
CDR3 protein: ASSQRGRKGEQY

clone size: .
J gene: TRBJ2-5
V gene: TRBV19
CDR3 protein: ASSKPPVETQY

clone size: .
J gene: TRBJ2-3
V gene: TRBV5-4
CDR3 protein: ASSLTGGVTDTQY

clone size: few
J gene: TRBJ1-3
V gene: TRBV4-1
CDR3 protein: ASSQSGVGVTIY

clone size: .
J gene: TRBJ1-1
V gene: TRBV28
CDR3 protein: ASSPTTYTEAF

clone size: once
J gene: TRBJ1-4
V gene: TRBV5-1
CDR3 protein: ASRPGIATNEKLF

clone size: .
J gene: TRBJ1-1
V gene: TRBV20-1
CDR3 protein: SAFRDRGTF

clone size: .
J gene: TRBJ2-5
V gene: TRBV5-1
CDR3 protein: ASSLLGRTQETQY

clone size: .
J gene: TRBJ2-1
V gene: TRBV5-1
CDR3 protein: ASSLEIAGGNEQF

clone size: .
J gene: TRBJ1-5
V gene: TRBV7-2
CDR3 protein: ASSPGQYNQPQH

clone size: .
J gene: TRBJ2-7
V gene: TRBV7-2
CDR3 protein: ASSLAAGGIAGYEQY

clone size: .
J gene: TRBJ2-7
V gene: TRBV30
CDR3 protein: AWSVQGSYEQY

clone size: few
J gene: TRBJ1-1
V gene: TRBV28
CDR3 protein: ASSHTARAF

clone size: .
J gene: TRBJ1-2
V gene: TRBV6-4
CDR3 protein: ASSERGRGYT

clone size: .
J gene: TRBJ2-2
V gene: TRBV27
CDR3 protein: ASSLVMADGELF

clone size: .
J gene: TRBJ2-5
V gene: TRBV29-1
CDR3 protein: SVAPGGPETQY

clone size: .
J gene: TRBJ2-3
V gene: TRBV4-2
CDR3 protein: ASSLIRGADTQY